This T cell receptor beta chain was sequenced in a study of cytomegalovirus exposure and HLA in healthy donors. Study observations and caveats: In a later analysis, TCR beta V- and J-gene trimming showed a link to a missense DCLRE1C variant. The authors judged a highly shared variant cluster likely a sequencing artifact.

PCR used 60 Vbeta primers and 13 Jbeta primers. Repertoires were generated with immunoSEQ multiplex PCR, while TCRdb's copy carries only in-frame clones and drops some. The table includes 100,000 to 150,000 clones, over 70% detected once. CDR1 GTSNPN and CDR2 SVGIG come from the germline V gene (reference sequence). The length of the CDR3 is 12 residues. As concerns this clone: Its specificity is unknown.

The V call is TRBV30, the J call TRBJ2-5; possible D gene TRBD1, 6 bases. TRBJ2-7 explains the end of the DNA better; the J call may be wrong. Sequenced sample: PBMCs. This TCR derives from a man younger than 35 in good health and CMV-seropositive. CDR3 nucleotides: TGTGCCTTAAAGGACAGCCGATACGAGCAGTACTTC. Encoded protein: CALKDSRYEQYF.